One and the same sample provided the 14 T cell receptor beta chains below, sequenced in a study of control samples from healthy donors and cancer patients. The data were produced by immunoSEQ multiplex PCR, yet TCRdb's version contains in-frame clones alone and is incomplete. The sample comprises around 96,000 clones, more than 85% of which are singletons, and 8% rests with the top ten. The sample was blood. These receptors originate from a man between 18 and 29 years old in good health.

The V call is TRBV6-1, the J call TRBJ1-1, with TRBD1 as a possible D gene (6 bases). V was cut by 3 bases and J by 7 bases, with 15 bases left in between. The CDR3 extends over 14 amino acids. From germline, CDR1 is MNHNS and CDR2 SASEGT. DNA of the CDR3: TGTGCCAGCAGTGACAGGGTCGAACAGGGTGAAGCTTTCTTT. Translated: CASSDRVEQGEAFF.

The J gene is TRBJ2-1, the V gene TRBV12-3 or TRBV12-4; D gene uncertain. The CDR3 totals 12 residues. The ends were cut back, 3 bases at V and 8 bases at J, with 8 bases in the middle. The CDR3 nucleotides are TGTGCCAGCAGTTTTATCCAATATGAGCAGTTCTTC. Its translation: CASSFIQYEQFF.

The V gene is TRBV19, the J gene TRBJ1-2, with TRBD1 identical over 9 bases. CDR1 and CDR2 (germline): LNHDA, SQIVND (reference sequence). CDR3 size: 15 residues. The J segment lost 2 bases and the V segment lost 4 bases, leaving 5 bases of the junction unmatched. The CDR3 region has the DNA TGTGCCAGTAGTACCGGGACAGGGCTCAACTATGGCTACACCTTC. It is translated as CASSTGTGLNYGYTF.

This clone was recorded a few times. V gene TRBV6-5 combines with J gene TRBJ2-5; TRBD2 matches at 8 bases. The V segment lost 7 bases and the J segment 5 bases; nucleotides outside the gene matches: 9. CDR3 length: 14 amino acids. Germline lookup yields CDR1 MNHEY and CDR2 SVGAGI. CDR3 in amino acids: CASNLKRETETQYF. CDR3 in DNA: TGTGCCAGCAACCTAAAGCGGGAGACGGAGACCCAGTACTTC.

V and J are TRBV27 and TRBJ1-2, with D possibly TRBD1 on 6 matching bases. V was clipped by 5 bases and J by 2 bases, with 9 bases between them. The CDR3 sequence is 13 residues long. The V gene's germline CDR1 is MNHEY and CDR2 SMNVEV (reference sequence). The CDR3 DNA reads as TGTGCCAGCAGTCCCACAGGGAACTATGGCTACACCTTC. This translates into CASSPTGNYGYTF.

This chain uses TRBV27 with TRBJ2-7; no reliable D call. The CDR3 runs 13 residues. Germline CDR1 MNHEY, CDR2 SMNVEV (reference sequence). Between the trimmed V and J ends, which lost 3 bases and 1 base, there was a span of 7 bases. CDR3 coding DNA: TGTGCCAGCAGTTTCGCCACTTCCTACGAGCAGTACTTC. Protein sequence: CASSFATSYEQYF.

CDR3 coding DNA: TGTGCCTGGAGTAAGGCAGCCCGGTCCGAGCAGTACTTC. This sequence encodes CAWSKAARSEQYF. This sequence joins TRBV30 and TRBJ2-7, with D unresolved. The germline V gene encodes CDR1 GTSNPN and CDR2 SVGIG (reference sequence). This CDR3 has 13 residues. The germline V and J ends were trimmed by 2 bases and 6 bases, with 14 bases remaining between them.

The V call is TRBV6-1, the J call TRBJ2-1, with 12 nucleotides matching TRBD2. In germline, CDR1 is MNHNS, CDR2 SASEGT. V lost 4 bases to trimming and J lost 3 bases; unmatched junction nucleotides: 4. This CDR3 is 16 amino acids long. CDR3 amino acids: CASSVRTSGNYNEQFF. The CDR3 bases are TGTGCCAGCAGTGTTAGGACTAGCGGGAACTACAATGAGCAGTTCTTC.

V usage is TRBV12-3 or TRBV12-4 and J usage is TRBJ2-5; D is unresolved. The CDR3 runs to 12 residues. V dropped 3 bases and J dropped 6 bases, with 8 bases sitting between them. The CDR3 DNA follows: TGTGCCAGCAGTTTTCAGGATCAGACCCAGTACTTC. Translating it yields CASSFQDQTQYF.

The chain carries TRBV19 and TRBJ1-2; TRBD1 is a possible D gene (6 bases). Germline lookup yields CDR1 LNHDA and CDR2 SQIVND (reference sequence). V lost 3 bases, J lost 6 bases, and 17 bases lay in between. The CDR3 is made up of 15 amino acids. The CDR3 nucleotides are TGTGCCAGTAGTATTAGTCGTTCACAGGGTCATGGCTACACCTTC. This translates into CASSISRSQGHGYTF.

A few counts support this clone. The rearrangement joins TRBV10-1 to TRBJ2-7, with a possible D match to TRBD1 (6 bases). Per germline, CDR1 WNHNN and CDR2 SYGVQD (reference sequence). The CDR3 has 13 amino acids. V was shortened by 2 bases and J by 6 bases, with 11 bases between the two germline ends. The CDR3 loop reads CASSEKIRGEQYF. CDR3 DNA: TGCGCCAGCAGTGAGAAAATCAGGGGCGAGCAGTACTTC.

A single count supports this clone. The chain links TRBV6-2 or TRBV6-3 to TRBJ1-1, with a tentative D call TRBD1 (6 bases). V was cut by 5 bases and J by 3 bases, with 7 bases left in between. This CDR3 has 12 amino acids. The germline CDR1 and CDR2 sequences are MNHEY and SVGEGT. The CDR3, as DNA: TGTGCCAGCAGTAAGGGGGACACTGAAGCTTTCTTT. Its translation: CASSKGDTEAFF.

Points on this clone: The junction departs from the called germline gene at one end, perhaps through a read error. V usage is TRBV7-8 and J usage is TRBJ2-1; a possible D gene is TRBD2 (5 bases). This CDR3 region has 17 residues. The V gene's germline CDR1 is SGHVS and CDR2 FQNEAQ. For the CDR3, the DNA is TGTGCCAGCACCCAAACCTATGAGGGCGAATCCTCCAATGAGCAGTTCTTC. This gives the protein CASTQTYEGESSNEQFF.

The genes are TRBV5-1 and TRBJ1-1, with 10 bases lining up with TRBD1. The CDR3 extends over 15 amino acids. Trimming removed 4 bases from V and 4 bases from J; junction bases left unmatched: 7. Germline CDR1 SGHRS, CDR2 YFSETQ. CDR3 amino acids: CASSHGGTGATEAFF. The CDR3 DNA follows: TGCGCCAGCAGCCACGGTGGGACAGGGGCCACTGAAGCTTTCTTT.